The 25 T cell receptor beta chains given below trace back to one sample, sequenced in a study of T cells after yellow fever vaccination. TCRdb called the 5' RACE reads again in MiXCR, with one record for every CDR3 protein. The sample contains 550,000 to 750,000 distinct CDR3 sequences, about 14% of which appear only once. The sample in question was PBMCs, obtained on the day of the yellow fever booster vaccination. The receptors originated from a man aged 25-40 years who received the YFV17D yellow fever vaccine.

This clonotype was observed a handful of times. This chain uses TRBV24-1 with TRBJ2-3, with 9 bases identical to TRBD2. CDR3 length: 16 amino acids. V shed 4 bases, J shed 2 bases, and the junction held 6 bases outside the gene matches. Germline V gene data show CDR1 as KGHDR and CDR2 as SFDVKD. CDR3 amino acids: CATSDRSGRSTDTQYF. The CDR3 DNA is TGTGCCACCAGTGACCGAAGCGGGAGGTCCACAGATACGCAGTATTTT.

This clonotype was counted a few times. This chain uses TRBV4-3 with TRBJ2-3; unclear D gene. Per germline, CDR1 LGHNA and CDR2 YSLEER. Trimming left V 0 bases short and J 0 bases short, with 7 bases between. The CDR3 covers 15 residues. For the CDR3, the DNA is TGCGCCAGCAGCCAAGATCCCCCAAGCACAGATACGCAGTATTTT. Encoded protein: CASSQDPPSTDTQYF.

This rearrangement joins TRBV5-5 to TRBJ2-7, with 8 bases lining up with TRBD1. The V segment lost 4 bases and the J segment 5 bases; nucleotides outside the gene matches: 14. The CDR3 sequence is 16 residues long. The germline CDR1 and CDR2 sequences are SGHKS and YYEKEE (reference sequence). CDR3: CASSLHAGQGYDEQYF. The CDR3 bases are TGTGCCAGCAGCCTTCATGCCGGACAGGGCTATGACGAGCAGTACTTC.

V is TRBV4-3 and J is TRBJ2-3; D uncertain. Germline V gene sequence: CDR1 LGHNA, CDR2 YSLEER. This CDR3 is built from 14 residues. V lost 0 bases to trimming and J lost 9 bases, with 13 bases between them. This chain's CDR3 is CASSQEASDGTQYF. CDR3 DNA sequence: TGCGCCAGCAGCCAAGAGGCGTCAGACGGGACGCAGTATTTT.

The rearrangement joins TRBV10-3 to TRBJ2-5; 7 bases line up with TRBD1. J gave up 2 bases and V 4 bases, and 1 base lay outside the gene matches. CDR3 length: 13 residues. Germline-derived CDR1 and CDR2 are ENHRY and SYGVKD. The CDR3 here is CAISGDRQETQYF. As DNA, the CDR3 is TGTGCCATCAGTGGGGACAGACAAGAGACCCAGTACTTC.

The CDR3, as DNA: TGTGCCAGCAGCTTAGGAGTACTCGACCAAGAGACCCAGTACTTC. Translated: CASSLGVLDQETQYF. This rearrangement joins TRBV7-9 to TRBJ2-5; no clear D gene. The CDR3 is made up of 15 amino acids. Germline V gene data show CDR1 as SEHNR and CDR2 as FQNEAQ (reference sequence). The V end was cut by 1 base, the J end by 0 bases, with 9 bases between.

The chain recombines TRBV7-2 with TRBJ1-1; 7 bases align to TRBD1. This CDR3 is 15 amino acids long. Germline CDR1 is SGHTA and CDR2 is FQGNSA. The V and J ends lost 5 bases and 1 base, in that order; junction bases with no gene match: 7. The CDR3: CASSQLTGQNTEAFF. In DNA form, the CDR3 reads TGTGCCAGCAGCCAACTGACAGGGCAGAACACTGAAGCTTTCTTT.

CDR3: CASSGEREDGRNEQFF. The CDR3 DNA reads TGCGCCAGCAGTGGTGAGCGGGAGGACGGTAGGAATGAGCAGTTCTTC. The gene calls are TRBV5-1 and TRBJ2-1; TRBD2 matches at 9 bases. Trimming took 5 bases from V and 7 from J; bases not matched to a gene: 13. Per germline, CDR1 SGHRS and CDR2 YFSETQ. The CDR3 spans 16 residues.

This clonotype was seen repeatedly, ten times or more. A read error may produce the germline difference seen at one junction end. The rearrangement joins TRBV12-3 or TRBV12-4 to TRBJ2-3; 8 bases agree with TRBD1. This CDR3 has 12 residues. The CDR3 loop is CASSPPGTGLDF. For the CDR3, the DNA is TGTGCCAGCAGCCCACCCGGGACAGGTCTGGATTTT.

For this clonotype: A read error is possible here, since a much larger clone lies one base away. The CDR3 sequence is CASSKGLADYNKQFF. CDR3 sequence (DNA): TGTGCCAGCAGTAAGGGACTAGCAGACTACAATAAGCAGTTCTTC. V gene TRBV12-3 or TRBV12-4 combines with J gene TRBJ2-1, with 9 bases lining up with TRBD2. This CDR3 spans 15 amino acids.

V and J are TRBV19 and TRBJ1-5; 7 positions match TRBD1. V trimming: 3 bases; J trimming: 6 bases; junction bases outside the gene matches: 8. The CDR3 is made up of 15 amino acids. CDR1 is LNHDA and CDR2 is SQIVND in the germline V gene (reference sequence). CDR3: CASSMVGQGGQPQHF. The CDR3 coding sequence is TGTGCCAGTAGTATGGTCGGCCAGGGGGGTCAGCCCCAGCATTTT.

The J gene is TRBJ2-5, the V gene TRBV5-1; 9 nucleotides align to TRBD1. The trim removed 4 bases at V and 5 bases at J, leaving 3 bases unmatched. The CDR3 covers 13 residues. Germline lookup yields CDR1 SGHRS and CDR2 YFSETQ. This CDR3 reads CASSTGQGETQYF. In nucleotides, the CDR3 is TGCGCCAGCAGCACAGGACAGGGGGAGACCCAGTACTTC. Drawing the rest from reference TRBV5-1 and TRBJ2-5, the complete variable domain is KAGVTQTPRYLIKTRGQQVTLSCSPISGHRSVSWYQQTPGQGLQFLFEYFSETQRNKGNFPGRFSGRQFSNSRSEMNVSTLELGDSALYLCASSTGQGETQYFGPGTRLLVL.

This clonotype showed up just a few times. The chain carries TRBV20-1 and TRBJ2-4; D gene unclear. The CDR3 extends over 16 amino acids. Germline loops: CDR1 DFQATT, CDR2 SNEGSKA (reference sequence). Trimming shortened V by 3 bases and J by 1 base, and 16 bases separated the two germline ends. As DNA, the CDR3 is TGCAGTGCTAGCTACCAGCTCCTGGGGGCCAAAAACATTCAGTACTTC. Amino acid sequence: CSASYQLLGAKNIQYF.

This clonotype occurred a few times. Its ends do not fully match the called genes, so a read error is possible. This chain links TRBV20-1 with TRBJ1-2; TRBD1 might be the D (6 bases). This CDR3 region has 11 residues. CDR1 and CDR2 (germline): DFQATT, SNEGSKA (reference sequence). The DNA of the CDR3 is TGCAGTGCTAGAGCAGGGGCCGTTCTTGCCTTC. Amino acid sequence: CSARAGAVLAF.

This clonotype turned up a few times. The chain is built from TRBV20-1 and TRBJ2-5; possibly TRBD2 for D (6 bases). With 6 bases removed from V and 5 bases from J, the gap between germline ends came to 13 bases. Germline-derived CDR1 and CDR2 are DFQATT and SNEGSKA (reference sequence). This CDR3 spans 12 amino acids. The CDR3 bases are TGCAGTGCGGCTAGCGAAGGGGAGACCCAGTACTTC. Protein: CSAASEGETQYF.

The table lists this clonotype with a few counts. This chain joins TRBV30 and TRBJ2-2; 7 bases are a match to TRBD1. The CDR3 is made up of 16 amino acids. Trimming at V came to 4 bases and at J to 3 bases, leaving 11 bases not matched to a gene. CDR1 and CDR2 (germline): GTSNPN, SVGIG (reference sequence). CDR3 coding DNA: TGTGCCTGGAATCGTGGCGAACAGGGGCACACCGGGGAGCTGTTTTTT. It is translated as CAWNRGEQGHTGELFF. Complete variable domain (other parts from reference TRBV30 and TRBJ2-2): SQTIHQWPATLVQPVGSPLSLECTVEGTSNPNLYWYRQAAGRGLQLLFYSVGIGQISSEVPQNLSASRPQDRQFILSSKKLLLSDSGFYLCAWNRGEQGHTGELFFGEGSRLTVL.

This sequence joins TRBV7-9 and TRBJ2-7; maybe TRBD2 (5 bases). This CDR3 comprises 13 residues. Trimming cost V 4 bases and J 7 bases, with 14 bases left between them. Looked up from germline, CDR1 is SEHNR and CDR2 is FQNEAQ (reference sequence). CDR3 DNA: TGTGCCAGCAGCTCATCCCAAGGCGGGGAGCAGTACTTC. Translation gives CASSSSQGGEQYF. Looking up the rest from reference TRBV7-9 and TRBJ2-7 gives the full variable domain: DTGVSQNPRHKITKRGQNVTFRCDPISEHNRLYWYRQTLGQGPEFLTYFQNEAQLEKSRLLSDRFSAERPKGSFSTLEIQRTEQGDSAMYLCASSSSQGGEQYFGPGTRLTVT.

The chain couples TRBV11-2 to TRBJ2-3, with TRBD2 matching over 9 bases. V lost 5 bases to trimming and J lost 0 bases; unmatched junction nucleotides: 21. The length of the CDR3 is 21 residues. The germline gives CDR1 SGHAT, CDR2 FQNNGV. Written as DNA, the CDR3 is TGTGCCAGCAGCACCCGAGGACTAGCGCTTATGCCTCTGTCTAGCACAGATACGCAGTATTTT. Its protein product is CASSTRGLALMPLSSTDTQYF.

This clonotype was observed once. The J gene is TRBJ1-2, the V gene TRBV2; the D gene is possibly TRBD1 (6 bases). The CDR3 has 16 residues. Germline V gene data show CDR1 as SNHLY and CDR2 as FYNNEI. Deletions cut 8 bases from V and 2 bases from J, with 21 bases between. CDR3 region: CASYPMIRGANYGYTF. The CDR3 DNA sequence: TGTGCCAGCTACCCCATGATTCGGGGGGCGAACTATGGCTACACCTTC. Looking up the rest from reference TRBV2 and TRBJ1-2 gives the full variable domain: EPEVTQTPSHQVTQMGQEVILRCVPISNHLYFYWYRQILGQKVEFLVSFYNNEISEKSEIFDDQFSVERPDGSNFTLKIRSTKLEDSAMYFCASYPMIRGANYGYTFGSGTRLTVV.

The rearrangement uses TRBV7-6 and TRBJ2-2, with 9 nucleotides matching TRBD2. CDR3 length: 15 amino acids. The germline CDR1 and CDR2 sequences are SGHVS and FNYEAQ. With V trimmed by 7 bases and J by 5 bases, 8 bases remained unmatched. The CDR3 protein is CASIPGTSRTGELFF. The CDR3 nucleotides are TGTGCCAGCATACCCGGGACTAGCAGGACCGGGGAGCTGTTTTTT. The full variable domain, completed using reference TRBV7-6 and TRBJ2-2, is GAGVSQSPRYKVTKRGQDVALRCDPISGHVSLYWYRQALGQGPEFLTYFNYEAQQDKSGLPNDRFSAERPEGSISTLTIQRTEQRDSAMYRCASIPGTSRTGELFFGEGSRLTVL.

This clonotype was observed a few times. The chain uses TRBV5-1 and TRBJ2-5; 12 positions agree with TRBD1. J gave up 5 bases and V 0 bases, and 5 bases lay outside the gene matches. This CDR3 spans 16 amino acids. Looked up from germline, CDR1 is SGHRS and CDR2 is YFSETQ. The CDR3 reads CASSLDRDRGRETQYF. The CDR3 DNA reads as TGCGCCAGCAGCTTGGACCGGGACAGGGGGCGGGAGACCCAGTACTTC.

The CDR3 DNA is TGTGCCAGCAGCAAGGGGGTGGCCGGGAGGATTTACAATGAGCAGTTCTTC. Translating gives CASSKGVAGRIYNEQFF. The J gene is TRBJ2-1, the V gene TRBV21-1; TRBD2, the table's D call, lacks a check against the DNA. TRBV21-1 is a listed pseudogene. The CDR3 runs 17 residues.

This chain links TRBV11-2 with TRBJ2-3; D gene unclear. The V gene lost 4 bases and the J gene lost 0 bases, with 14 bases spanning the gap. The length of the CDR3 is 16 residues. CDR1 is SGHAT and CDR2 is FQNNGV in the germline V gene. CDR3 region: CASSWARLTSTDTQYF. CDR3 bases: TGTGCCAGCAGCTGGGCCCGACTCACTAGCACAGATACGCAGTATTTT.

This clonotype was seen a handful of times. The chain recombines TRBV4-3 with TRBJ1-1; D unresolved. With 3 bases removed from V and 0 bases from J, the gap between germline ends came to 5 bases. The CDR3 length is 13 residues. Germline V lookup: CDR1 LGHNA, CDR2 YSLEER. The CDR3 spells CASSHRLNTEAFF. The CDR3 nucleotides are TGCGCCAGCAGCCACCGGTTGAACACTGAAGCTTTCTTT.

V and J are TRBV18 and TRBJ1-5; D uncertain. The CDR3 has 13 amino acids. CDR1 KGHSH and CDR2 LQKENI come from the germline V gene. Trimming pared 3 bases from V and 7 bases from J, leaving 10 bases between. The CDR3 DNA reads as TGTGCCAGCTCACCGGCGGGGATCCAGCCCCAGCATTTT. It translates to CASSPAGIQPQHF.